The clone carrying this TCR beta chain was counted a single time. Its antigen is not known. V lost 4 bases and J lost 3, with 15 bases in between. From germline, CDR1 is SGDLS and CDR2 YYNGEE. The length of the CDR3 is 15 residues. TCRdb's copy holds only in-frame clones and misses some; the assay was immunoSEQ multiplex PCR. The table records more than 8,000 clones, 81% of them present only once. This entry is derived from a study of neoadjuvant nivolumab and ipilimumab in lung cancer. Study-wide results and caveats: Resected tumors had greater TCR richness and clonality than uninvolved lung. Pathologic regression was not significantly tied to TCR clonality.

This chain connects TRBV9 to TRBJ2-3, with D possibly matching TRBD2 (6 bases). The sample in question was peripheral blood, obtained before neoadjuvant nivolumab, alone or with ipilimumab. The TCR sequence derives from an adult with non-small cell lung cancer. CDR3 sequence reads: CASSPEGLGTDTQYF. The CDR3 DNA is TGTGCCAGCAGCCCGGAGGGCCTCGGAACAGATACGCAGTATTTT.